These T cell receptor beta chains were read from a single sample in a study of T cells after yellow fever vaccination. TCRdb itself ran the 5' RACE reads through MiXCR, one entry per CDR3 protein. The data contain under 550,000 distinct CDR3 sequences, just over 20% of them singletons. The sample consisted of PBMCs, taken roughly 20 days after the first yellow fever vaccination. These receptors all come from a man aged 18 to 30 who received the YFV17D yellow fever vaccine. Each CDR3 is given with its conserved first and last residue.

cdr3_length j_call v_call cdr3_aa
15 TRBJ1-5 TRBV4-3 CASSQDGQGRQPQHF
13 TRBJ1-4 TRBV5-5 CASSWDVDEKLFF
14 TRBJ1-1 TRBV12-3/TRBV12-4 CASSFDRGQGEAFF
14 TRBJ2-3 TRBV27 CASSPGGFPDTQYF
13 TRBJ2-3 TRBV11-2 CASSSGGPGTQYF
14 TRBJ2-1 TRBV20-1 CSARDRRLNNEQFF
15 TRBJ2-2 TRBV7-9 CASSPMGVGTGELFF
15 TRBJ2-2 TRBV6-5 CASSYRAANTGELFF
15 TRBJ2-3 TRBV7-2 CASSLTGLAGVTQYF
14 TRBJ2-5 TRBV7-3 CASSSQGGEETQYF
14 TRBJ2-5 TRBV21-1 CASSNWGWRETQYF
15 TRBJ2-3 TRBV6-5 CASSYSGDRTDTQYF
14 TRBJ2-3 TRBV18 CASSQLAGEDTQYF
14 TRBJ2-7 TRBV6-1 CASSPSGDHYEQYF
16 TRBJ2-1 TRBV20-1 CSARDGGRGVGNEQFF
18 TRBJ2-2 TRBV19 CASTSLGSLGGNTGELFF
15 TRBJ1-5 TRBV20-1 CSAEQGAGSNQPQHF
12 TRBJ2-1 TRBV7-6 CASSSLQNEQFF
13 TRBJ2-4 TRBV21-1 CASRTVGGNIQYF
16 TRBJ2-3 TRBV27 CASSLSRNLITDTQYF
13 TRBJ1-2 TRBV15 CATSSDLSLGYTF
14 TRBJ2-1 TRBV7-3 CASSPLGVEDEQFF
13 TRBJ2-1 TRBV30 CAWSRESYNEQFF
14 TRBJ2-2 TRBV12-3/TRBV12-4 CASSYTGTDGKLFF
14 TRBJ2-5 TRBV10-2 CASSEAGRQETQYF
15 TRBJ2-3 TRBV12-3/TRBV12-4 CASSPMWGLGDTQYF
16 TRBJ1-2 TRBV4-1 CASSQEVVRGFYGYTF
13 TRBJ1-2 TRBV12-3/TRBV12-4 CASSSPGPYGYTF
14 TRBJ2-5 TRBV7-2 CASSLVFREETQYF
14 TRBJ1-3 TRBV6-1 CASSGSRAGNTIYF
15 TRBJ2-7 TRBV20-1 CSALRLAGGPYEQYF
16 TRBJ2-7 TRBV5-5 CASSLTRNGWSYEQYF
16 TRBJ2-5 TRBV27 CASSPITFSLRETQYF
14 TRBJ2-2 TRBV11-3 CATSRDSNTGELFF
11 TRBJ1-4 TRBV6-5 CASSENEKLFF
14 TRBJ2-3 TRBV2 CASSLTSGRDTQYF
17 TRBJ2-2 TRBV4-3 CASSQGSGGPNTGELFF
15 TRBJ2-3 TRBV5-6 CASSLPPLGTDTQYF
13 TRBJ1-2 TRBV5-4 CASSFQTGKVYTF
14 TRBJ1-1 TRBV25-1 CASRRTPENTEAFF
12 TRBJ1-1 TRBV7-9 CASSSRSTEAFF
14 TRBJ2-5 TRBV5-6 CASSGTGGRKTQYF
14 TRBJ1-6 TRBV9 CASSAHGDNSPLHF
18 TRBJ1-6 TRBV4-3 CASSQDPCRPGGCSPLHF
15 TRBJ2-3 TRBV10-3 CAIRASGGASDTQYF
14 TRBJ1-4 TRBV6-1 CASSDYRANEKLFF
13 TRBJ2-6 TRBV12-5 CASDGAGANVLTF
13 TRBJ2-1 TRBV28 CASSFQEAGEQFF
14 TRBJ1-2 TRBV10-2 CASSERGMIYGYTF
16 TRBJ2-2 TRBV28 CASSRRGLPNTGELFF
15 TRBJ2-5 TRBV7-2 CASSLVDRNQETQYF
15 TRBJ1-2 TRBV7-2 CASSEWTNGNYGYTF